Presented here are 22 T cell receptor beta chains from one specimen sequenced in a study of CXCR4 blockade with PD-1 therapy in pancreatic cancer. Produced via immunoSEQ multiplex PCR; TCRdb's table is partial and in-frame only. The top ten clones hold 5.5% to 8% of a sample with over 7,500 clones, roughly 50% of them seen once. The sample taken for sequencing was tumor tissue. Receptors originate from a human donor with pancreatic ductal adenocarcinoma.

The chain recombines TRBV19 with TRBJ2-5; D is unresolved. V was shortened by 7 bases and J by 1 base, with 16 bases between the two germline ends. The germline V gene encodes CDR1 LNHDA and CDR2 SQIVND (reference sequence). The CDR3 totals 15 residues. The CDR3 nucleotides are TGTGCCAGTAAGACCACCTCCTTGGTCCAAGAGACCCAGTACTTC. Translation gives CASKTTSLVQETQYF.

The chain links TRBV6-7 to TRBJ2-6; perhaps TRBD1 as D (6 bases). TRBV6-7 is an open reading frame whose function is uncertain. Deletions cut 6 bases from V and 4 bases from J, with 10 bases between. CDR3 length: 14 residues. The CDR3 loop reads CASRTGIGANVLTF. The CDR3 DNA is TGTGCCAGCAGAACAGGGATCGGGGCCAACGTCCTGACTTTC.

This chain joins TRBV30 and TRBJ1-6; 7 bases align to TRBD1. The CDR3 covers 14 residues. After removal of 2 bases from V and 7 bases from J, the junction contained 5 bases not matched to a gene. CDR1 and CDR2 from the germline V gene are GTSNPN and SVGIG (reference sequence). CDR3 nucleotides: TGTGCCTGGAGTACTCGACAGGGAAATTCACCCCTCCACTTT. Protein sequence: CAWSTRQGNSPLHF.

This sequence joins TRBV28 and TRBJ2-7, with TRBD2 matching over 8 bases. CDR1 and CDR2 (germline): MDHEN, SYDVKM. After removal of 2 bases from V and 6 bases from J, the junction contained 6 bases not matched to a gene. This CDR3 comprises 14 residues. The chain's CDR3 is CASSLVAGGGEQYF. DNA of the CDR3: TGTGCCAGCAGTTTAGTGGCCGGGGGGGGCGAGCAGTACTTC.

This clone was seen a handful of times. The rearrangement uses TRBV1 and TRBJ2-2; the D call of TRBD1 is as the table states it, not checked on the DNA. TRBV1 represents a pseudogene. CDR3 length: 17 residues. This CDR3 reads CASSHRPRTGGTGELFF. The CDR3, as DNA: TGCGCCAGCAGCCATCGACCCCGGACAGGGGGCACCGGGGAGCTGTTTTTT.

The chain employs TRBV19 and TRBJ1-6; no clear D gene. Trimming pared 2 bases from V and 4 bases from J, leaving 6 bases between. Germline V gene lookup returns CDR1 LNHDA and CDR2 SQIVND (reference sequence). The CDR3 sequence is 14 residues long. CDR3 in amino acids: CASSINGYNSPLHF. The CDR3 nucleotides are TGTGCCAGTAGTATAAACGGATATAATTCACCCCTCCACTTT. Drawing the rest from reference TRBV19 and TRBJ1-6, the complete variable domain is DGGITQSPKYLFRKEGQNVTLSCEQNLNHDAMYWYRQDPGQGLRLIYYSQIVNDFQKGDIAEGYSVSREKKESFPLTVTSAQKNPTAFYLCASSINGYNSPLHFGNGTRLTVT.

The DNA of the CDR3 is TGTGCCAGTAGTATCACGGGGCCCACCGGGGAGCTGTTTTTT. It specifies CASSITGPTGELFF. This chain uses TRBV19 with TRBJ2-2; D is perhaps TRBD1 or TRBD2 (5 bases each). Germline V lookup: CDR1 LNHDA, CDR2 SQIVND (reference sequence). The CDR3 runs to 14 residues. Trimming stripped 3 bases from V and 4 bases from J, with 9 bases between. Using reference TRBV19 and TRBJ2-2 for the parts outside the CDR3, the full variable domain is DGGITQSPKYLFRKEGQNVTLSCEQNLNHDAMYWYRQDPGQGLRLIYYSQIVNDFQKGDIAEGYSVSREKKESFPLTVTSAQKNPTAFYLCASSITGPTGELFFGEGSRLTVL.

This chain links TRBV18 with TRBJ1-2, with D possibly matching TRBD1 (6 bases). CDR3 length: 13 residues. Trimming pared 5 bases from V and 5 bases from J, leaving 12 bases between. Germline assignment: CDR1 KGHSH and CDR2 LQKENI. CDR3 nucleotides: TGTGCCAGCTCATCCACAGGGCGATATGGCTACACCTTC. It codes for CASSSTGRYGYTF.

The chain combines TRBV29-1 with TRBJ2-2; the D is unclear. This CDR3 contains 12 residues. V shed 1 base and J shed 6 bases, with 6 bases lying between them. From germline, CDR1 is SQVTM and CDR2 ANQGSEA. The CDR3 reads CSVEGRAGELFF. In DNA form, the CDR3 reads TGCAGCGTTGAAGGACGGGCCGGGGAGCTGTTTTTT.

The CDR3: CASSTPGLAGNEQFF. As DNA, the CDR3 is TGTGCCAGTAGTACCCCGGGACTAGCGGGAAATGAGCAGTTCTTC. This rearrangement joins TRBV19 to TRBJ2-1; 13 bases are a match to TRBD2. The CDR3 runs to 15 residues. Per the germline V gene, CDR1 is LNHDA and CDR2 is SQIVND (reference sequence). After removal of 4 bases from V and 7 bases from J, the junction contained 4 bases not matched to a gene.

On this clone: The junction departs from germline at one end; a sequencing error may be responsible. The V gene is TRBV10-2, the J gene TRBJ2-1; possible D gene TRBD2, 5 bases. The germline V gene encodes CDR1 WSHSY and CDR2 SAAADI. The CDR3 totals 15 residues. CDR3 region: CTSSEIRGSYNEQFF. CDR3 nucleotide sequence: TGCACCAGCAGTGAGATACGGGGCTCCTACAATGAGCAGTTCTTC.

The chain joins TRBV15 to TRBJ2-1, with 9 bases matching TRBD2. The CDR3 length is 15 residues. Trimming at V came to 1 base and at J to 10 bases, leaving 8 bases not matched to a gene. The germline gives CDR1 LNHNV, CDR2 YYDKDF (reference sequence). The CDR3 DNA reads as TGTGCCACCAGCAGAGCCGGCGGGAGGGTAAGAGAGCAGTTCTTC. Encoded protein: CATSRAGGRVREQFF.

The CDR3 DNA follows: TGTGCCTGGAAGTTCGTGTTCGGCGCTGAAGCTTTCTTT. It translates to CAWKFVFGAEAFF. This chain joins TRBV30 and TRBJ1-1, with D hard to call. This CDR3 is built from 13 residues. Trimming cost V 4 bases and J 6 bases, with 15 bases left between them. Germline CDR1 and CDR2: GTSNPN and SVGIG (reference sequence).

The chain combines TRBV19 with TRBJ2-1; 8 positions agree with TRBD2. Trimming cost V 4 bases and J 2 bases; bases outside gene matches: 4. Per germline, CDR1 LNHDA and CDR2 SQIVND (reference sequence). The CDR3 runs 15 residues. CDR3 amino acids: CASSTSGLAYNEQFF. CDR3 DNA: TGTGCCAGTAGTACATCGGGACTAGCCTACAATGAGCAGTTCTTC.

The rearrangement uses TRBV28 and TRBJ2-1; TRBD1 or TRBD2 may be the D gene (5 bases each). The CDR3 is 12 residues long. The germline V and J ends were trimmed by 6 bases and 12 bases, with 15 bases remaining between them. The germline V gene has CDR1 MDHEN and CDR2 SYDVKM. CDR3 DNA: TGTGCCAGCAGACCTAGGGGTGGGACGCAGTTCTTC. Translation gives CASRPRGGTQFF.

This clone has only a few counts. The chain carries TRBV5-1 and TRBJ2-7, with 8 nucleotides matching TRBD1. The germline V gene has CDR1 SGHRS and CDR2 YFSETQ. V shed 5 bases, J shed 0 bases, and the junction held 4 bases outside the gene matches. CDR3 length: 14 residues. CDR3 sequence reads: CASRRGQGSYEQYF. The CDR3 nucleotides are TGCGCCAGCAGGCGTGGACAGGGCTCCTACGAGCAGTACTTC.

V gene TRBV9 combines with J gene TRBJ1-6; 7 bases are shared with TRBD1. The CDR3 covers 14 residues. Unmatched junction bases numbered 3, after V lost 4 bases and J lost 5 bases. The germline CDR1 and CDR2 sequences are SGDLS and YYNGEE. The CDR3 DNA reads TGTGCCAGCAGCTTCGGGACAGATAATTCACCCCTCCACTTT. Residues: CASSFGTDNSPLHF.

By share, this clone ranks as large (0.1 to 1%). The V and J genes are TRBV19 and TRBJ2-2; possibly TRBD1 or TRBD2 for D (5 bases each). Germline-derived CDR1 and CDR2 are LNHDA and SQIVND (reference sequence). The CDR3 consists of 14 residues. CDR3 residues: CATGGAGLTGELFF. In DNA form, the CDR3 reads TGTGCGACTGGGGGTGCAGGCCTCACCGGGGAGCTGTTTTTT.

The rearrangement uses TRBV6-8 and TRBJ2-7, with 10 bases lining up with TRBD1. J lost 3 bases, V lost 5 bases, and 7 bases had no gene match. CDR1 MNHGY and CDR2 SAAAGT come from the germline V gene. This CDR3 comprises 15 residues. CDR3 region: CASSPTGTGDYEQYF. The CDR3 region has the DNA TGTGCCAGCAGTCCGACCGGGACAGGGGACTACGAGCAGTACTTC.

This clone turned up a few times. The chain recombines TRBV11-3 with TRBJ2-7, with 7 bases matching TRBD2. The germline gives CDR1 SGHNT, CDR2 YENEEA. V dropped 1 base and J dropped 2; count of bases not matched to a gene: 11. The CDR3 loop spans 17 amino acids. CDR3 amino acids: CASSLGDRRELPYEQYF. CDR3 coding DNA: TGTGCCAGCAGCTTAGGGGACCGGCGGGAGTTACCCTACGAGCAGTACTTC.

V gene TRBV19 combines with J gene TRBJ2-3; 8 bases line up with TRBD2. The CDR3 is 23 amino acids. In germline, CDR1 is LNHDA, CDR2 SQIVND (reference sequence). With V trimmed by 4 bases and J by 4 bases, 31 bases remained unmatched. The CDR3 sequence: CASSRSPTRPHGGADCGSDTQYF. The DNA of the CDR3 is TGTGCCAGTAGTAGGTCCCCAACAAGACCCCACGGGGGGGCCGATTGTGGCTCAGATACGCAGTATTTT.

This clone was observed a handful of times. The J gene is TRBJ2-7, the V gene TRBV14; D uncertain. CDR1 is SGHDN and CDR2 is FVKESK in the germline V gene. V shed 8 bases and J shed 3 bases, with 8 bases lying between them. The CDR3 has 11 residues. CDR3 DNA sequence: TGTGCCAGCTCACCGGGCTACGAGCAGTACTTC. Translation: CASSPGYEQYF. Drawing the rest from reference TRBV14 and TRBJ2-7, the complete variable domain is EAGVTQFPSHSVIEKGQTVTLRCDPISGHDNLYWYRRVMGKEIKFLLHFVKESKQDESGMPNNRFLAERTGGTYSTLKVQPAELEDSGVYFCASSPGYEQYFGPGTRLTVT.